These 27 T cell receptor beta chains were sequenced from one sample in a study of OX40 agonist ivuxolimab in advanced cancers. Sequencing was performed with immunoSEQ multiplex PCR; in TCRdb, only in-frame clones are kept and a portion is missing. The table lists over 40,000 clones, 84% of them singletons. The sequences come from CD4+ or CD8+ T cells sorted from blood, collected in a trial of the OX40 agonist ivuxolimab. Receptors originate from an adult with an advanced solid tumor such as melanoma, head and neck, liver or kidney cancer.

The chain couples TRBV7-9 to TRBJ2-7; TRBD1 aligns across 7 bases. This CDR3 region has 14 residues. V lost 3 bases and J lost 2; bases outside the gene matches: 4. CDR1 is SEHNR, CDR2 FQNEAQ, per germline (reference sequence). CDR3 amino acids: CASSFPQGAYEQYF. DNA for the CDR3: TGTGCCAGCAGCTTTCCCCAGGGGGCCTACGAGCAGTACTTC.

This clone was recorded many times. The J gene is TRBJ1-5, the V gene TRBV10-2; TRBD1 agrees at 11 bases. The CDR3 consists of 14 residues. V was clipped by 4 bases and J by 7 bases; unmatched bases: 3. Germline-derived CDR1 and CDR2 are WSHSY and SAAADI. CDR3 sequence reads: CASSVGQGGQPQHF. CDR3 DNA sequence: TGCGCCAGCAGTGTGGGACAGGGGGGACAGCCCCAGCATTTT.

The genes are TRBV29-1 and TRBJ1-1; D remains ambiguous. Between the trimmed V and J ends, which lost 4 bases and 1 base, there was a span of 4 bases. The germline V gene has CDR1 SQVTM and CDR2 ANQGSEA. CDR3 length: 11 amino acids. The CDR3 DNA sequence: TGCAGCGTTGCAGAGAACACTGAAGCTTTCTTT. Its translation is CSVAENTEAFF.

The V and J genes are TRBV10-3 and TRBJ1-3; D possibly corresponds to TRBD1 (5 bases). Germline CDR1 and CDR2: ENHRY and SYGVKD. The CDR3 length is 16 residues. Trimming stripped 2 bases from V and 1 base from J, with 12 bases between. The CDR3 coding sequence is TGTGCCATCAGTGAGACAGGTCTTAATTCTGGAAACACCATATATTTT. Protein sequence: CAISETGLNSGNTIYF.

The chain has TRBV7-8 and TRBJ2-6, with D tentatively TRBD1 or TRBD2 (5 bases each). V was shortened by 4 bases and J by 5 bases, with 12 bases between the two germline ends. The CDR3 has 15 residues. Germline assignment: CDR1 SGHVS and CDR2 FQNEAQ. CDR3 coding DNA: TGTGCCAGCAGCTCGAAGGGACCCAGGGCCAACGTCCTGACTTTC. Protein: CASSSKGPRANVLTF.

The chain combines TRBV11-3 with TRBJ2-1; D is unresolved. V shed 1 base and J shed 3 bases, with 7 bases lying between them. Germline values: CDR1 SGHNT, CDR2 YENEEA. The CDR3 is 14 amino acids. CDR3: CASSLGSHYNEQFF. CDR3 nucleotides: TGTGCCAGCAGCTTAGGTAGTCACTACAATGAGCAGTTCTTC. The full variable domain, in which reference TRBV11-3 and TRBJ2-1 provide the parts outside the CDR3, is EAGVVQSPRYKIIEKKQPVAFWCNPISGHNTLYWYLQNLGQGPELLIRYENEEAVDDSQLPKDRFSAERLKGVDSTLKIQPAELGDSAVYLCASSLGSHYNEQFFGPGTRLTVL.

This sequence joins TRBV18 and TRBJ1-2, with D possibly matching TRBD1 (5 bases). The V gene lost 2 bases and the J gene lost 4 bases, with 14 bases spanning the gap. Looked up from germline, CDR1 is KGHSH and CDR2 is LQKENI. CDR3 length: 15 amino acids. This CDR3 is CASSPGLRGGYGYTF. The CDR3 DNA is TGTGCCAGCTCACCAGGTCTGAGGGGAGGCTATGGCTACACCTTC.

The J gene is TRBJ1-2, the V gene TRBV7-9; tentative D call: TRBD1 (5 bases). CDR3 length: 18 amino acids. The germline gives CDR1 SEHNR, CDR2 FQNEAQ (reference sequence). Deletions cut 7 bases from V and 4 bases from J, with 28 bases between. This CDR3 reads CASTGTGTVNRASYGYTF. For the CDR3, the DNA is TGTGCCAGCACCGGCACCGGGACGGTAAATAGAGCATCCTATGGCTACACCTTC. Full variable domain (outside the CDR3, taken from reference TRBV7-9 and TRBJ1-2): DTGVSQNPRHKITKRGQNVTFRCDPISEHNRLYWYRQTLGQGPEFLTYFQNEAQLEKSRLLSDRFSAERPKGSFSTLEIQRTEQGDSAMYLCASTGTGTVNRASYGYTFGSGTRLTVV.

CDR3 in DNA: TGTGCCAGCTCACGCGGGACTAGCGGGACCCGTTACGAGCAGTACTTC. This gives the protein CASSRGTSGTRYEQYF. V gene TRBV18 combines with J gene TRBJ2-7; 13 bases align to TRBD2. Germline V gene data show CDR1 as KGHSH and CDR2 as LQKENI. The V gene end was trimmed by 4 bases and the J gene end by 4 bases; junction bases not matched to a gene: 7. This CDR3 is built from 16 residues.

This clone has a single count. Other nucleotide sequences in the sample specify the same CDR3. The V gene is TRBV5-1, the J gene TRBJ2-7; 8 nucleotides agree with TRBD2. The V gene end was trimmed by 4 bases and the J gene end by 4 bases; junction bases not matched to a gene: 10. The CDR3 runs to 15 residues. Germline CDR1 SGHRS, CDR2 YFSETQ. CDR3 in DNA: TGCGCCAGCAGCCTTACGGATAGCGGGATGTACGAGCAGTACTTC. Translating gives CASSLTDSGMYEQYF. The variable domain in full, with the rest retrieved from reference TRBV5-1 and TRBJ2-7, is KAGVTQTPRYLIKTRGQQVTLSCSPISGHRSVSWYQQTPGQGLQFLFEYFSETQRNKGNFPGRFSGRQFSNSRSEMNVSTLELGDSALYLCASSLTDSGMYEQYFGPGTRLTVT.

The rearrangement uses TRBV27 and TRBJ1-3; unclear D gene. This CDR3 spans 15 amino acids. Trimming shortened V by 0 bases and J by 4 bases, and 10 bases separated the two germline ends. CDR1 is MNHEY and CDR2 is SMNVEV in the germline V gene (reference sequence). CDR3 protein: CASSLSWVEGNTIYF. DNA of the CDR3: TGTGCCAGCAGTTTATCGTGGGTCGAGGGAAACACCATATATTTT.

The chain uses TRBV27 and TRBJ1-5; D is ambiguous. The CDR3 has 14 amino acids. V dropped 4 bases and J dropped 7 bases, with 14 bases sitting between them. Germline V CDR1 and CDR2: MNHEY, SMNVEV (reference sequence). For the CDR3, the DNA is TGTGCCAGCAGTTCAGGATGGAAGGGCCAGCCCCAGCATTTT. It is translated as CASSSGWKGQPQHF.

The V and J genes are TRBV6-7 and TRBJ2-4; D is perhaps TRBD1 (6 bases). TRBV6-7 qualifies as an ORF whose function is uncertain. This CDR3 spans 23 amino acids. V was cut by 0 bases and J by 0 bases, with 30 bases left in between. The CDR3 sequence is CASSYSEWSAGESACLAKNIQYF. The CDR3 DNA follows: TGTGCCAGCAGTTACTCGGAATGGTCGGCAGGGGAAAGCGCGTGTCTAGCCAAAAACATTCAGTACTTC.

This chain joins TRBV19 and TRBJ2-5; TRBD2 matches at 10 bases. Germline lookup yields CDR1 LNHDA and CDR2 SQIVND (reference sequence). With V trimmed by 9 bases and J by 4 bases, 2 bases remained unmatched. This CDR3 is built from 12 residues. DNA of the CDR3: TGTGCCAGCCGACTAGCGGGAGAGACCCAGTACTTC. This gives the protein CASRLAGETQYF.

This rearrangement joins TRBV18 to TRBJ2-1; 9 nucleotides agree with TRBD2. Germline CDR1 reads KGHSH; CDR2 reads LQKENI. Trimming at V came to 3 bases and at J to 7 bases, leaving 7 bases not matched to a gene. The CDR3 is 15 amino acids. The CDR3 is CASSPMGLAFNEQFF. The DNA of the CDR3 is TGTGCCAGCTCACCGATGGGACTAGCTTTTAATGAGCAGTTCTTC. Full variable domain (missing parts from reference TRBV18 and TRBJ2-1): NAGVMQNPRHLVRRRGQEARLRCSPMKGHSHVYWYRQLPEEGLKFMVYLQKENIIDESGMPKERFSAEFPKEGPSILRIQQVVRGDSAAYFCASSPMGLAFNEQFFGPGTRLTVL.

The CDR3: CASSSPDRETQYF. CDR3 coding DNA: TGTGCCAGCAGTTCCCCGGACCGAGAGACCCAGTACTTC. The rearrangement uses TRBV27 and TRBJ2-5; no firm D call. The V gene's germline CDR1 is MNHEY and CDR2 SMNVEV (reference sequence). V was trimmed by 4 bases and J by 4 bases, leaving 10 bases between them. The CDR3 spans 13 residues.

V is TRBV28 and J is TRBJ1-2; 7 positions match TRBD1. V shed 6 bases, J shed 5 bases, and the junction held 9 bases outside the gene matches. The CDR3 consists of 14 residues. Germline values: CDR1 MDHEN, CDR2 SYDVKM. This CDR3 reads CASRITGTDYGYTF. In DNA, the CDR3 is TGTGCCAGCAGAATAACCGGGACAGATTATGGCTACACCTTC.

This clone occurred once. The chain couples TRBV6-6 to TRBJ2-1; 13 bases line up with TRBD2. From germline, CDR1 is MNHNY and CDR2 SVGAGI (reference sequence). The CDR3 has 14 residues. The junction had 5 bases not matched to a gene; V was cut back by 7 bases and J by 8 bases. The CDR3 is CASKRTSGSYEQFF. CDR3 DNA: TGTGCCAGCAAGAGGACTAGCGGGAGTTATGAGCAGTTCTTC.

The chain carries TRBV7-9 and TRBJ2-7, with D possibly matching TRBD1 (5 bases). The CDR3 totals 15 residues. Trimming took 2 bases from V and 2 from J, leaving 13 bases between them. Germline lookup yields CDR1 SEHNR and CDR2 FQNEAQ (reference sequence). CDR3 sequence: CASSLLREQTYEQYF. CDR3 nucleotides: TGTGCCAGCAGCTTACTCAGGGAACAAACCTACGAGCAGTACTTC.

The rearrangement uses TRBV27 and TRBJ2-3, with D possibly matching TRBD1 (5 bases). Germline values: CDR1 MNHEY, CDR2 SMNVEV (reference sequence). Trimming stripped 3 bases from V and 6 bases from J, with 13 bases between. The CDR3 consists of 14 residues. CDR3 in DNA: TGTGCCAGCAGTTTTCCAGACAGACCGGATACGCAGTATTTT. Amino acids: CASSFPDRPDTQYF.

V and J are TRBV14 and TRBJ1-6; TRBD1 agrees at 8 bases. Germline loops: CDR1 SGHDN, CDR2 FVKESK. The CDR3 is 17 amino acids. Unmatched junction bases numbered 9, after V lost 2 bases and J lost 6 bases. This chain's CDR3 is CASSQLQGELANSPLHF. CDR3 nucleotides: TGTGCCAGCAGCCAACTACAGGGGGAATTGGCTAATTCACCCCTCCACTTT.

This chain links TRBV12-5 with TRBJ2-2; unclear D gene. The CDR3 length is 19 residues. V dropped 6 bases and J dropped 0 bases, with 23 bases sitting between them. Per the germline V gene, CDR1 is LGHNT and CDR2 is FRNRAP. The CDR3 DNA is TGTGCTAGTGGGTTGTTCTTATCTGGGATTAGTTCGAACACCGGGGAGCTGTTTTTT. Residues: CASGLFLSGISSNTGELFF. The variable domain in full, with the rest retrieved from reference TRBV12-5 and TRBJ2-2, is DARVTQTPRHKVTEMGQEVTMRCQPILGHNTVFWYRQTMMQGLELLAYFRNRAPLDDSGMPKDRFSAEMPDATLATLKIQPSEPRDSAVYFCASGLFLSGISSNTGELFFGEGSRLTVL.

This clone was found once. V usage is TRBV5-1 and J usage is TRBJ1-4; 8 positions match TRBD1. Germline trimming cut 4 bases from V and 8 bases from J; bases unmatched to any gene: 10. This CDR3 region has 15 residues. Germline CDR1 reads SGHRS; CDR2 reads YFSETQ. This CDR3 reads CASSASQGGREKLFF. DNA for the CDR3: TGCGCCAGCAGCGCCTCACAGGGGGGAAGGGAAAAACTGTTTTTT. The variable domain in full, with the rest retrieved from reference TRBV5-1 and TRBJ1-4, is KAGVTQTPRYLIKTRGQQVTLSCSPISGHRSVSWYQQTPGQGLQFLFEYFSETQRNKGNFPGRFSGRQFSNSRSEMNVSTLELGDSALYLCASSASQGGREKLFFGSGTQLSVL.

This clone was observed once. The rearrangement links TRBV5-3 to TRBJ2-7; 9 bases are a match to TRBD1. TRBV5-3 qualifies as an ORF whose function is uncertain. This CDR3 comprises 13 residues. V lost 8 bases to trimming and J lost 6 bases; unmatched junction nucleotides: 9. CDR3 residues: CASSRTGVGEQYF. For the CDR3, the DNA is TGTGCCAGCAGCCGGACAGGGGTCGGCGAGCAGTACTTC.

The V call is TRBV6-5, the J call TRBJ1-4, with D unclear. V was pared by 5 bases and J by 1 base, with 8 bases between. There are 14 residues in the CDR3. Per germline, CDR1 MNHEY and CDR2 SVGAGI. Written as DNA, the CDR3 is TGTGCCAGCAGTGTCGTGCGAACTAATGAAAAACTGTTTTTT. Translation gives CASSVVRTNEKLFF.

This clone was seen a handful of times. The J gene is TRBJ1-1, the V gene TRBV19, with D maybe TRBD1 (5 bases). CDR1 and CDR2 from the germline V gene are LNHDA and SQIVND (reference sequence). This CDR3 spans 14 amino acids. Trimming removed 8 bases at V and 3 bases at J, with 16 bases between. This CDR3 reads CASLLTETHTEAFF. The CDR3 DNA reads TGTGCCAGTCTACTGACAGAGACTCACACTGAAGCTTTCTTT.

This clone came up a few times. This chain links TRBV29-1 with TRBJ1-5, with 7 nucleotides matching TRBD1. The CDR3 contains 15 residues. The germline V gene encodes CDR1 SQVTM and CDR2 ANQGSEA. Unmatched junction bases numbered 8, after V lost 4 bases and J lost 2 bases. CDR3 region: CSVVTGVMGNQPQHF. The CDR3 DNA reads TGCAGCGTTGTAACAGGGGTTATGGGCAATCAGCCCCAGCATTTT. Together with reference TRBV29-1 and TRBJ1-5, the CDR3 gives the full variable domain: SAVISQKPSRDICQRGTSLTIQCQVDSQVTMMFWYRQQPGQSLTLIATANQGSEATYESGFVIDKFPISRPNLTFSTLTVSNMSPEDSSIYLCSVVTGVMGNQPQHFGDGTRLSIL.